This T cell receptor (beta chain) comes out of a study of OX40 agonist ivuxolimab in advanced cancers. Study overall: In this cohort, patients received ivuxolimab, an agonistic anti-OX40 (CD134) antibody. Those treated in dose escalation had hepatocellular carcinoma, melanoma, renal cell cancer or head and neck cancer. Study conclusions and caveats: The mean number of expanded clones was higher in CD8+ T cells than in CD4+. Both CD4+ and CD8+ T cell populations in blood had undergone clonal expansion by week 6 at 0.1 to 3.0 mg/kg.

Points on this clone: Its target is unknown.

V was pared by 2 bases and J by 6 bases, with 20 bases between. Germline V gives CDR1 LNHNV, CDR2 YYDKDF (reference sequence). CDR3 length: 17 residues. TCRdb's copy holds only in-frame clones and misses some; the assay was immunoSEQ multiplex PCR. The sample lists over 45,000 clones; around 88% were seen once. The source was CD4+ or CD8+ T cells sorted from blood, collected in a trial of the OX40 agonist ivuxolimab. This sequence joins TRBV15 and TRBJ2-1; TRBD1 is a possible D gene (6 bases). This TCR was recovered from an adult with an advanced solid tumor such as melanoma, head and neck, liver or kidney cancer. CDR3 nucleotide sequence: TGTGCCACCAGCAGATCCTTCCCAGGGGAATATTTCAATGAGCAGTTCTTC. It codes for CATSRSFPGEYFNEQFF.